The 27 T cell receptor beta chains below come from one sample, sequenced in a study of T cells in Graves' hyperthyroidism and ophthalmopathy. RNA transcripts yielded amplified TCR beta CDR3 regions. HTBI primers were the set used in a first-round RT-PCR of the TCR CDR3. Via MiXCR, TCRdb re-called the multiplex PCR reads, giving one row per CDR3 protein. The data hold nearly 600,000 distinct CDR3 sequences, with approximately 15% observed a single time. Material: blood. These receptors were taken from a woman in her late teens or twenties with Graves' ophthalmopathy.

This clonotype was seen repeatedly, ten times or more. The rearrangement uses TRBV7-2 and TRBJ2-3; the D is unclear. CDR3 length: 15 amino acids. V was clipped by 0 bases and J by 6 bases, with 13 bases between them. Germline CDR1 and CDR2: SGHTA and FQGNSA. The CDR3 protein is CASSLAFERSDTQYF. The CDR3 DNA is TGTGCCAGCAGCTTAGCGTTCGAGAGGTCCGATACGCAGTATTTT.

A few counts support this clonotype. This CDR3 reads CATPRETSGLQETQYF. The CDR3 DNA follows: TGTGCCACTCCTAGAGAGACTAGCGGATTACAAGAGACCCAGTACTTC. The chain combines TRBV2 with TRBJ2-5; 9 nucleotides match TRBD2. V shed 10 bases and J 2 bases; nucleotides not matched to a gene: 14. Germline CDR1 and CDR2: SNHLY and FYNNEI. The length of the CDR3 is 16 residues.

The chain is built from TRBV6-2 or TRBV6-3 and TRBJ2-5; TRBD2 agrees at 7 bases. Looked up from germline, CDR1 is MNHEY and CDR2 is SVGEGT. This CDR3 spans 14 amino acids. Trimming removed 6 bases from V and 2 bases from J; junction bases left unmatched: 6. CDR3 nucleotides: TGTGCCAGCAGCCGCGGGGGACTGCAAGAGACCCAGTACTTC. This gives the protein CASSRGGLQETQYF.

With respect to this clonotype: This may be a read error, as it is one base from a much larger clone. The CDR3 coding sequence is TGTGCCAACAGCTCGAACTGGCAGGGCCTTAACCAGCCCCAGCATTTT. This gives the protein CANSSNWQGLNQPQHF. The chain joins TRBV5-6 to TRBJ1-5; a weak D match, TRBD1 (5 bases). Looked up from germline, CDR1 is SGHDT and CDR2 is YYEEEE. This CDR3 has 16 amino acids.

This clonotype was counted many times. CDR3 nucleotides: TGTGCCAGCAGTTCCCAAAAAGGAGGCCCAGGCTACACCTTC. Translation gives CASSSQKGGPGYTF. This chain connects TRBV12-3 or TRBV12-4 to TRBJ1-2; D unclear. V was trimmed by 4 bases and J by 8 bases, leaving 17 bases between them. The CDR3 consists of 14 residues.

The table lists this clonotype with many counts. V usage is TRBV18 and J usage is TRBJ2-3; D is undetermined. V gave up 5 bases and J gave up 2 bases, with 14 bases separating them. The CDR3 loop spans 15 amino acids. The germline gives CDR1 KGHSH, CDR2 LQKENI. CDR3 sequence reads: CASSAHFAPTDTQYF. The CDR3 coding sequence is TGTGCCAGCTCAGCGCACTTCGCACCCACAGATACGCAGTATTTT.

This clonotype was counted at least ten times. The rearrangement joins TRBV7-9 to TRBJ1-1; no reliable D call. Trimming shortened V by 5 bases and J by 7 bases, and 14 bases separated the two germline ends. The length of the CDR3 is 13 residues. Germline V gene data show CDR1 as SEHNR and CDR2 as FQNEAQ (reference sequence). The CDR3 coding sequence is TGTGCCAGCAGCCCGAGTGGGTTCGGTGAAGCTTTCTTT. Protein sequence: CASSPSGFGEAFF.

The sample holds many counts of this clonotype. J is TRBJ2-7 and V is TRBV5-8, with no clear D. The germline V gene has CDR1 SGHTS and CDR2 YDEGEE. This CDR3 spans 14 amino acids. V lost 3 bases to trimming and J lost 4 bases, with 14 bases between them. The CDR3 is CASSSSRTTYEQYF. The CDR3 DNA sequence: TGTGCCAGCAGCTCAAGCCGGACGACATACGAGCAGTACTTC.

This clonotype was seen many times. The rearrangement links TRBV11-2 to TRBJ1-1; 7 nucleotides match TRBD1. V gave up 4 bases and J gave up 4 bases; unmatched junction bases: 9. The CDR3 covers 15 residues. CDR1 and CDR2 from the germline V gene are SGHAT and FQNNGV. The CDR3, as DNA: TGTGCCAGCAGCTACACTTGGACAGGAGGCACTGAAGCTTTCTTT. This gives the protein CASSYTWTGGTEAFF.

At least ten counts were recorded for this clonotype. The chain links TRBV7-2 to TRBJ2-3; D may correspond to TRBD1 or TRBD2 (6 bases each). V gave up 5 bases and J gave up 0 bases, with 12 bases separating them. CDR3 length: 15 amino acids. Per germline, CDR1 SGHTA and CDR2 FQGNSA. CDR3 in amino acids: CASSRQEGSTDTQYF. CDR3 nucleotides: TGTGCCAGCAGCCGACAGGAGGGTAGCACAGATACGCAGTATTTT.

This clonotype occurred many times. The chain joins TRBV10-3 to TRBJ1-1, with D unclear. Germline V lookup: CDR1 ENHRY, CDR2 SYGVKD. This CDR3 region has 13 residues. Trimming pared 6 bases from V and 4 bases from J, leaving 12 bases between. The CDR3 nucleotides read TGTGCCATCAGGCCCCCGGGAGGCACTGAAGCTTTCTTT. It is translated as CAIRPPGGTEAFF.

This clonotype was observed many times. This chain connects TRBV24-1 to TRBJ2-3, with TRBD2 matching over 13 bases. CDR1 is KGHDR, CDR2 SFDVKD, per germline. V lost 4 bases, J lost 0 bases, and 3 bases stayed unmatched. The CDR3 has 17 residues. The CDR3 reads CATSDPGLAGSTDTQYF. The CDR3 DNA reads TGTGCCACCAGTGACCCGGGACTAGCGGGGAGCACAGATACGCAGTATTTT.

Ten or more counts support this clonotype. The chain links TRBV28 to TRBJ2-7; TRBD1 matches 10 bases. CDR1 is MDHEN, CDR2 SYDVKM, per germline. The CDR3 extends over 14 amino acids. With V trimmed by 5 bases and J by 5 bases, 6 bases remained unmatched. The CDR3, as DNA: TGTGCCAGCAGTCCGTGGGACAGGGGTAACGAGCAGTACTTC. It encodes CASSPWDRGNEQYF.

The table lists this clonotype with many counts. The V call is TRBV5-1, the J call TRBJ2-7; 10 nucleotides line up with TRBD2. The trim removed 3 bases at V and 6 bases at J, leaving 6 bases unmatched. This CDR3 has 14 amino acids. Germline CDR1 SGHRS, CDR2 YFSETQ. The CDR3 sequence: CASSSNLAGAEQYF. In nucleotides, the CDR3 is TGCGCCAGCAGCTCCAATCTAGCGGGAGCCGAGCAGTACTTC. Full variable domain (rest looked up from reference TRBV5-1 and TRBJ2-7): KAGVTQTPRYLIKTRGQQVTLSCSPISGHRSVSWYQQTPGQGLQFLFEYFSETQRNKGNFPGRFSGRQFSNSRSEMNVSTLELGDSALYLCASSSNLAGAEQYFGPGTRLTVT.

This clonotype was counted at least ten times. The V and J genes are TRBV5-1 and TRBJ2-7; D ambiguous. CDR1 SGHRS and CDR2 YFSETQ come from the germline V gene. This CDR3 region has 13 residues. V was shortened by 4 bases and J by 1 base, with 9 bases between the two germline ends. The CDR3 is CASSAPISYEQYF. CDR3 nucleotides: TGCGCCAGCAGCGCTCCTATATCCTACGAGCAGTACTTC.

This clonotype was observed a handful of times. The V call is TRBV19, the J call TRBJ2-2; 10 nucleotides match TRBD2. The trim removed 7 bases at V and 2 bases at J, leaving 4 bases unmatched. CDR1 is LNHDA and CDR2 is SQIVND in the germline V gene (reference sequence). The CDR3 is 15 amino acids. The CDR3 loop reads CASKLAGPNTGELFF. In DNA, the CDR3 is TGTGCCAGTAAACTAGCGGGGCCTAACACCGGGGAGCTGTTTTTT.

The chain employs TRBV6-6 and TRBJ1-1; no reliable D call. The CDR3 totals 15 residues. Trimming took off 0 bases at V and 1 base at J, with 9 bases between the two ends. Germline CDR1 MNHNY, CDR2 SVGAGI (reference sequence). The CDR3 DNA reads as TGTGCCAGCAGTTACTCGATGCGGCAGAACACTGAAGCTTTCTTT. Translation: CASSYSMRQNTEAFF.

The CDR3: CASSLSGFRVFGNTIYF. In DNA, the CDR3 is TGTGCCAGCAGCTTATCCGGATTCAGGGTCTTTGGAAACACCATATATTTT. This chain links TRBV7-8 with TRBJ1-3; weak D call: TRBD1 (5 bases). The germline V and J ends were trimmed by 2 bases and 3 bases, with 17 bases remaining between them. Germline V gene sequence: CDR1 SGHVS, CDR2 FQNEAQ. This CDR3 spans 17 amino acids. The entire variable domain, with the rest obtained from reference TRBV7-8 and TRBJ1-3, is as follows: GAGVSQSPRYKVAKRGQDVALRCDPISGHVSLFWYQQALGQGPEFLTYFQNEAQLDKSGLPSDRFFAERPEGSVSTLKIQRTQQEDSAVYLCASSLSGFRVFGNTIYFGEGSWLTVV.

The J gene is TRBJ2-7, the V gene TRBV7-9, with D possibly matching TRBD1 (6 bases). V lost 4 bases to trimming and J lost 3 bases, with 13 bases between them. Germline-derived CDR1 and CDR2 are SEHNR and FQNEAQ (reference sequence). The CDR3 loop spans 14 amino acids. For the CDR3, the DNA is TGTGCCAGCAGCTCAGAAGGACAGAGCTACGAGCAGTACTTC. Translation: CASSSEGQSYEQYF.

In this sample, this clonotype turned up a few times. The chain has TRBV20-1 and TRBJ2-6; TRBD2 matches 11 bases. The CDR3 has 18 amino acids. V lost 6 bases and J lost 2; bases outside the gene matches: 12. Germline V gene data show CDR1 as DFQATT and CDR2 as SNEGSKA (reference sequence). CDR3 residues: CSAIRETSGGPGANVLTF. CDR3 sequence (DNA): TGCAGTGCGATACGGGAAACTAGCGGGGGACCTGGGGCCAACGTCCTGACTTTC.

This clonotype was seen a handful of times. CDR3 amino acids: CASGTGGANTEAFF. The CDR3 bases are TGTGCCAGTGGAACGGGGGGGGCGAACACTGAAGCTTTCTTT. V is TRBV19 and J is TRBJ1-1; possible D gene TRBD1, 6 bases. The CDR3 runs to 14 residues. Germline CDR1 is LNHDA and CDR2 is SQIVND (reference sequence). Between the trimmed V and J ends, which lost 8 bases and 1 base, there was a span of 14 bases.

This clonotype came up many times. The rearrangement links TRBV7-9 to TRBJ1-3; D is unclear. From germline, CDR1 is SEHNR and CDR2 FQNEAQ (reference sequence). The CDR3 is made up of 16 amino acids. V lost 4 bases and J lost 9, with 22 bases in between. The CDR3 DNA reads TGTGCCAGCAGCTCCCTCCTGGCCAGTGTGCTCGCCACCATATATTTT. Residues: CASSSLLASVLATIYF.

This clonotype has just a few counts. The chain joins TRBV27 to TRBJ2-5, with 7 bases identical to TRBD2. The J segment lost 5 bases and the V segment lost 6 bases, leaving 12 bases of the junction unmatched. The CDR3 has 15 residues. Germline V gene sequence: CDR1 MNHEY, CDR2 SMNVEV (reference sequence). This CDR3 is CASRDYRGRAETQYF. The CDR3 DNA reads as TGTGCCAGCAGGGATTATAGAGGGAGGGCGGAGACCCAGTACTTC.

The CDR3 is CASSPREGVGEKLFF. Here the CDR3 DNA reads TGTGCCAGCAGCCCTCGGGAGGGGGTCGGAGAAAAACTGTTTTTT. The chain has TRBV7-9 and TRBJ1-4; perhaps TRBD1 as D (6 bases). This CDR3 is 15 amino acids long. Trimming took 5 bases from V and 8 from J, leaving 18 bases between them. Germline V gives CDR1 SEHNR, CDR2 FQNEAQ (reference sequence).

In its sample, this clonotype was seen a few times. The chain is built from TRBV7-2 and TRBJ2-6; D call uncertain. The CDR3 is 15 amino acids. Germline CDR1 is SGHTA and CDR2 is FQGNSA. V lost 5 bases to trimming and J lost 1 base, with 9 bases between them. This CDR3 is CASSRLRSGANVLTF. The CDR3 coding sequence is TGTGCCAGCAGCCGACTGAGGTCTGGGGCCAACGTCCTGACTTTC.

The V gene is TRBV2, the J gene TRBJ2-7; 10 bases agree with TRBD2. V lost 6 bases, J lost 4 bases, and 9 bases stayed unmatched. This CDR3 comprises 15 residues. Germline V gene sequence: CDR1 SNHLY, CDR2 FYNNEI. The CDR3: CASSQGSGGAYEQYF. In DNA, the CDR3 is TGTGCCAGCAGCCAGGGAAGCGGGGGGGCGTACGAGCAGTACTTC.

At least ten counts were recorded for this clonotype. The chain recombines TRBV28 with TRBJ2-1; 7 nucleotides match TRBD1. CDR1 is MDHEN and CDR2 is SYDVKM in the germline V gene. The CDR3 totals 15 residues. V was clipped by 5 bases and J by 0 bases; unmatched bases: 4. In DNA form, the CDR3 reads TGTGCCAGCAGTCCCTGGGACAGCTCCTACAATGAGCAGTTCTTC. Amino acid sequence: CASSPWDSSYNEQFF.